This T cell receptor beta chain was documented in a study of cytomegalovirus exposure and HLA in healthy donors. When sampled, the donors appeared nominally healthy, though they likely had unrecorded immune exposures. The CDR3 length is 15 residues. Germline V lookup: CDR1 SGHNT, CDR2 YYREEE (reference sequence). V was clipped by 5 bases and J by 2 bases; unmatched bases: 9. Turning to this clone: Antigen unknown.

The study, taken as a whole, reports: Earlier findings revealed that most TCR beta V segments proved productive either about 90% or about 30% of the time. A few chains linked to CMV were shown in vitro to be specific for CMV antigens.

It was with 60 Vbeta and 13 Jbeta primers that the PCR ran. Under the authors' procedure: A later analysis counted 65 million to 95 million unique TCR beta chains, some 11 million shared. Generated by immunoSEQ multiplex PCR, the TCRdb table keeps only in-frame clones and is missing some. The V and J calls and clone size come from that table; D and trimming were worked out from the DNA. The record lists tens of thousands of clones, of which the ten most abundant hold over 7%. Sequencing used PBMCs. This TCR was sampled from a male donor in good health and CMV-seronegative. The genes are TRBV5-4 and TRBJ2-5, with 7 bases identical to TRBD2. DNA of the CDR3: TGTGCCAGCAGGTATCAGGGAGGGCGTCAAGAGACCCAGTACTTC. Amino acids: CASRYQGGRQETQYF. Variable domain in full (rest from reference TRBV5-4 and TRBJ2-5): ETGVTQSPTHLIKTRGQQVTLRCSSQSGHNTVSWYQQALGQGPQFIFQYYREEENGRGNFPPRFSGLQFPNYSSELNVNALELDDSALYLCASRYQGGRQETQYFGPGTRLLVL.